A single sample is the source of the 18 T cell receptor beta chains below, sequenced in a study of blood T cell repertoires in COVID-19. Method: immunoSEQ multiplex PCR; TCRdb's copy keeps in-frame clones and lacks some. The sample lists a few hundred thousand clones, about 83% occurring once. Sequenced sample: PBMCs or T cells enriched from blood (not recorded which). All receptors come from a woman aged 45 to 65 who had recovered from COVID-19.

This clone was counted between two and nine times. This chain joins TRBV4-3 and TRBJ2-1; tentative D call: TRBD2 (5 bases). Trimming removed 2 bases at V and 9 bases at J, with 23 bases between. The CDR3 loop spans 17 amino acids. Germline V CDR1 and CDR2: LGHNA, YSLEER. CDR3 DNA sequence: TGCGCCAGCAGCCAATGGGCGGACTCCCGAGGATCGAGTGAGCAGTTCTTC. Translating it yields CASSQWADSRGSSEQFF.

The V call is TRBV7-3, the J call TRBJ2-1; 7 bases fit TRBD1. Germline CDR1 and CDR2: SGHTA and FQGTGA. The CDR3 sequence is 19 residues long. V lost 5 bases and J lost 0; bases outside the gene matches: 16. The CDR3 protein is CASSPGTGARWASYNEQFF. In DNA, the CDR3 is TGTGCCAGCAGCCCTGGAACAGGGGCCCGGTGGGCCTCCTACAATGAGCAGTTCTTC.

This clone appeared once. The V and J genes are TRBV9 and TRBJ2-5; the D gene is possibly TRBD2 (8 bases). Trimming stripped 6 bases from V and 2 bases from J, with 17 bases between. Germline CDR1 is SGDLS and CDR2 is YYNGEE. CDR3 length: 15 residues. This CDR3 is CASTEGAGGQETQYF. The CDR3 DNA reads as TGTGCCAGCACGGAGGGGGCGGGGGGACAAGAGACCCAGTACTTC.

About this clone: The sample carries other DNA sequences with the same CDR3. The chain couples TRBV28 to TRBJ1-3, with D unclear. V gave up 3 bases and J gave up 4 bases, with 4 bases separating them. CDR3 length: 12 amino acids. The germline gives CDR1 MDHEN, CDR2 SYDVKM. CDR3 in DNA: TGTGCCAGCAGTTTGGGCGGAAACACCATATATTTT. The encoded protein is CASSLGGNTIYF. Complete variable domain (other parts from reference TRBV28 and TRBJ1-3): DVKVTQSSRYLVKRTGEKVFLECVQDMDHENMFWYRQDPGLGLRLIYFSYDVKMKEKGDIPEGYSVSREKKERFSLILESASTNQTSMYLCASSLGGNTIYFGEGSWLTVV.

This chain connects TRBV3-1 (or the pseudogene TRBV3-2) to TRBJ1-2; D is perhaps TRBD1 (6 bases). There are 14 residues in the CDR3. Trimming shortened V by 2 bases and J by 4 bases, and 11 bases separated the two germline ends. CDR1 LGHDT and CDR2 YNNKEL come from the germline V gene (reference sequence). The CDR3 loop reads CASSQPGVAYGYTF. For the CDR3, the DNA is TGTGCCAGCAGCCAACCAGGGGTCGCCTATGGCTACACCTTC.

The V call is TRBV30, the J call TRBJ1-2; the D is unclear. This CDR3 is built from 13 residues. The ends were cut back, 0 bases at V and 4 bases at J, with 9 bases in the middle. Germline V lookup: CDR1 GTSNPN, CDR2 SVGIG (reference sequence). The CDR3: CAWSVTAAYGYTF. The CDR3 nucleotides read TGTGCCTGGAGTGTTACAGCTGCCTATGGCTACACCTTC.

This chain connects TRBV6-5 to TRBJ2-1; 7 bases agree with TRBD2. This CDR3 has 11 amino acids. V lost 8 bases, J lost 11 bases, and 6 bases stayed unmatched. Germline-derived CDR1 and CDR2 are MNHEY and SVGAGI. Here the CDR3 reads CASQNGGKQFF. In DNA form, the CDR3 reads TGTGCCAGCCAAAACGGGGGGAAGCAGTTCTTC.

There are a few counts of this clone. The chain joins TRBV5-1 to TRBJ2-1, with D perhaps matching TRBD1 (5 bases). This CDR3 has 15 amino acids. Looked up from germline, CDR1 is SGHRS and CDR2 is YFSETQ. The V gene lost 6 bases and the J gene lost 7 bases, with 20 bases spanning the gap. The CDR3 loop is CASTLIQVSLNEQFF. The DNA of the CDR3 is TGCGCCAGCACACTAATACAGGTATCTCTTAATGAGCAGTTCTTC.

The rearrangement joins TRBV5-6 to TRBJ1-6; 10 nucleotides agree with TRBD1. Germline V gene lookup returns CDR1 SGHDT and CDR2 YYEEEE. The CDR3 loop spans 16 amino acids. Trimming took 3 bases from V and 9 from J; bases not matched to a gene: 9. CDR3 sequence (DNA): TGTGCCAGCAGCTATCGGACAGGGGGGAGCGGTTCACCCCTCCACTTT. This translates into CASSYRTGGSGSPLHF.

V and J are TRBV5-1 and TRBJ2-7; TRBD1 matches at 9 bases. This CDR3 spans 14 amino acids. The germline CDR1 and CDR2 sequences are SGHRS and YFSETQ. J lost 4 bases, V lost 4 bases, and 6 bases had no gene match. The chain's CDR3 is CASSRGQGKYEQYF. The CDR3 nucleotides are TGCGCCAGCAGCCGGGGACAGGGAAAATACGAGCAGTACTTC.

The chain carries TRBV7-8 and TRBJ2-7, with 8 nucleotides matching TRBD1. Germline V lookup: CDR1 SGHVS, CDR2 FQNEAQ. The J segment lost 3 bases and the V segment lost 5 bases, leaving 9 bases of the junction unmatched. The CDR3 is made up of 15 amino acids. CDR3 residues: CASSLRDRRDYEQYF. The CDR3 nucleotides are TGTGCCAGCAGCCTGCGGGACAGGAGGGACTACGAGCAGTACTTC.

The chain carries TRBV27 and TRBJ1-1; a possible D gene is TRBD1 (5 bases). The length of the CDR3 is 14 residues. V was trimmed by 6 bases and J by 1 base, leaving 12 bases between them. Germline V gene data show CDR1 as MNHEY and CDR2 as SMNVEV (reference sequence). Written as DNA, the CDR3 is TGTGCCAGCAGCCTTACGGGGGGGAACACTGAAGCTTTCTTT. This codes for CASSLTGGNTEAFF.

This sequence joins TRBV27 and TRBJ1-2; tentative D call: TRBD1 (6 bases). V was trimmed by 2 bases and J by 3 bases, leaving 7 bases between them. CDR1 MNHEY and CDR2 SMNVEV come from the germline V gene (reference sequence). CDR3 length equals 13 residues. The CDR3 loop is CASSLGGDYGYTF. The CDR3 DNA sequence: TGTGCCAGCAGTTTAGGGGGCGACTATGGCTACACCTTC.

V and J are TRBV7-9 and TRBJ1-1; D is unresolved. Trimming left V 3 bases short and J 0 bases short, with 14 bases between. In germline, CDR1 is SEHNR, CDR2 FQNEAQ (reference sequence). This CDR3 has 16 amino acids. The CDR3 coding sequence is TGTGCCAGCAGCTTGGACCCGCGGGAAATGAACACTGAAGCTTTCTTT. It codes for CASSLDPREMNTEAFF. The whole variable domain, filled in from reference TRBV7-9 and TRBJ1-1, reads DTGVSQNPRHKITKRGQNVTFRCDPISEHNRLYWYRQTLGQGPEFLTYFQNEAQLEKSRLLSDRFSAERPKGSFSTLEIQRTEQGDSAMYLCASSLDPREMNTEAFFGQGTRLTVV.

This rearrangement joins TRBV4-3 to TRBJ2-7; D ambiguous. Trimming pared 4 bases from V and 3 bases from J, leaving 10 bases between. In germline, CDR1 is LGHNA, CDR2 YSLEER. CDR3 length: 13 amino acids. CDR3 region: CASSPGLYYEQYF. CDR3 coding DNA: TGCGCCAGCAGCCCTGGCCTTTACTACGAGCAGTACTTC.

The chain joins TRBV27 to TRBJ1-6; 8 bases line up with TRBD1. The V segment lost 0 bases and the J segment 7 bases; nucleotides outside the gene matches: 8. Germline V CDR1 and CDR2: MNHEY, SMNVEV (reference sequence). The CDR3 length is 17 residues. CDR3: CASSLSSGGTLNSPLHF. For the CDR3, the DNA is TGTGCCAGCAGTTTATCGTCAGGGGGCACTTTAAATTCACCCCTCCACTTT.

The chain combines TRBV19 with TRBJ1-2; TRBD1 agrees at 8 bases. The germline CDR1 and CDR2 sequences are LNHDA and SQIVND (reference sequence). The ends lost 4 bases at V and 6 bases at J; junction bases unmatched: 13. This CDR3 comprises 16 residues. The CDR3 DNA is TGTGCCAGTAGTACCTTCGCGACAGGGGAAGTAAATGGCTACACCTTC. Translated, it gives CASSTFATGEVNGYTF.

The chain has TRBV19 and TRBJ2-3; the match to TRBD2 covers 11 bases. The CDR3 has 17 residues. Unmatched junction bases numbered 7, after V lost 5 bases and J lost 0 bases. Looked up from germline, CDR1 is LNHDA and CDR2 is SQIVND (reference sequence). CDR3 DNA: TGTGCCAGTAGTCGGCTAGCGGGGGGCTCTAGCACAGATACGCAGTATTTT. This translates into CASSRLAGGSSTDTQYF. The whole variable domain, filled in from reference TRBV19 and TRBJ2-3, reads DGGITQSPKYLFRKEGQNVTLSCEQNLNHDAMYWYRQDPGQGLRLIYYSQIVNDFQKGDIAEGYSVSREKKESFPLTVTSAQKNPTAFYLCASSRLAGGSSTDTQYFGPGTRLTVL.